This T cell receptor beta chain stems from a study of a mutant IDH1 vaccine in newly diagnosed glioma. Overall study context: Antecedent treatment encompassed radiotherapy, temozolomide, or their combination; the majority received both.

CDR1 and CDR2 from the germline V gene are SNHLY and FYNNEI. V trimming: 2 bases; J trimming: 6 bases; junction bases outside the gene matches: 2. This CDR3 has 14 amino acids. The time point is: baseline, week 1 (first vaccination visit). This sample's treatment: pre-vaccination baseline after standard-of-care therapy. Method: immunoSEQ multiplex PCR; TCRdb's copy keeps in-frame clones and lacks some. Counted here are about 33,000 clones, about nine tenths occurring once; the ten biggest clones make up 4.8%. The gene calls are TRBV2 and TRBJ2-1, with 9 bases fitting TRBD2. The clonotype comes from a woman aged 40 to 55 with glioma. This sample comprised PBMCs, obtained from a glioma patient treated with radiotherapy, temozolomide or both. This CDR3 reads CASSESSGVNEQFF. CDR3 sequence (DNA): TGTGCCAGCAGTGAATCTAGCGGGGTCAATGAGCAGTTCTTC.